The rows below give T cell receptor beta chains drawn from one sample of a study of early T cells in non-severe SARS-CoV-2 infection. TCRdb re-analysed the 5' RACE reads in MiXCR, keeping a single row per CDR3 protein. The table includes about 40,000 distinct CDR3 sequences, over 4% detected once. The sample was whole blood. These receptors came from an adult who was a healthcare worker with PCR-confirmed SARS-CoV-2 infection or an uninfected control (not recorded which). Both conserved end residues are part of each CDR3. The order of the fields is clone size, J gene, V gene, D gene, CDR3 DNA, CDR3 protein. A D gene is named only where the DNA matches it firmly. The listing skips clone size in some rows; elsewhere it reads once, few, many or a size class.

few TRBJ2-7 TRBV6-6 . TGTGCCAGCAGTTACTACTCTTGGCGCCTCCACGAGCAGTACTTC CASSYYSWRLHEQYF
many TRBJ1-1 TRBV12-3/TRBV12-4 TRBD1 TGTGCCAGCACCACGACAGGGGTGAACACTGAAGCTTTCTTT CASTTTGVNTEAFF
few TRBJ2-3 TRBV20-1 . TGCAGTGCTCCCCCCCTAGCGACGGGGACAGATACGCAGTATTTT CSAPPLATGTDTQYF
many TRBJ2-2 TRBV20-1 TRBD2 TGCAGTGCTAGAGACCCGACAGCGGGAGATTCCGGGGAGCTGTTTTTT CSARDPTAGDSGELFF
. TRBJ2-3 TRBV12-3/TRBV12-4 . TGTGCCAGCAGTTCCCTGCGTATGGTCACAGATACGCAGTATTTT CASSSLRMVTDTQYF
many TRBJ2-2 TRBV2 TRBD2 TGTGCCAGCACGGGACTAGCGGAGGCCGGGGAGCTGTTTTTT CASTGLAEAGELFF
many TRBJ1-4 TRBV5-5 TRBD1 TGTGCCAGCAGCTTCACAGGGGGAGGATCAACTAATGAAAAACTGTTTTTT CASSFTGGGSTNEKLFF
many TRBJ2-1 TRBV2 . TGTGCCAGCAGAGGACAGAGTACCTACAATGAGCAGTTCTTC CASRGQSTYNEQFF
few TRBJ1-6 TRBV11-2 . TGTGCCAGCAGCCCTGCGACGAATTCACCCCTCCACTTT CASSPATNSPLHF
few TRBJ2-1 TRBV5-1 TRBD2 TGCGCCAGCAGCTTATTGGCGGGAGGGCCGTATGAGCAGTTCTTC CASSLLAGGPYEQFF
. TRBJ2-3 TRBV3-1 . TGTGCCAGCAGCTTAGGGGGAAGAGTTGGCACAGATACGCAGTATTTT CASSLGGRVGTDTQYF
many TRBJ1-2 TRBV7-2 TRBD1 TGTGCCAGCAGCGAAGACAGGGGGCAAAACTATGGCTACACCTTC CASSEDRGQNYGYTF
. TRBJ2-3 TRBV29-1 TRBD1 TGCAGCGCTACCGGGACAGGGGGCGGAGATACGCAGTATTTT CSATGTGGGDTQYF
many TRBJ2-1 TRBV15 . TGTGCCACCAGCAGATCTACTAGGAATGAGCAGTTCTTC CATSRSTRNEQFF
many TRBJ2-5 TRBV5-1 . TGCGCCAGCACCTGGGGGGGGCGAGAGACCCAGTACTTC CASTWGGRETQYF
few TRBJ2-1 TRBV6-6 TRBD2 TGTGCCAGCAGTGCGACCATAGCGGGAGGGTTTGTGAATGAGCAGTTCTTC CASSATIAGGFVNEQFF
few TRBJ2-1 TRBV2 . TGTGCCACAGGAGGATACGCGGGAGAAGGGGGCAATGAGCAGTTCTTC CATGGYAGEGGNEQFF
many TRBJ2-4 TRBV11-2 TRBD2 TGTGCCAGCAGCTTCCTCAGCGGGGGGCTTCGGTTCATTCAGTACTTC CASSFLSGGLRFIQYF
. TRBJ2-6 TRBV7-9 . TGTGCCAGCAGCTTAGCGCAATATGGGGCCAACGTCCTGACTTTC CASSLAQYGANVLTF
many TRBJ2-1 TRBV12-3/TRBV12-4 TRBD2 TGTGCCAGCAGCCAAGCGGGAGGGCCATACAATGAGCAGTTCTTC CASSQAGGPYNEQFF
. TRBJ2-5 TRBV6-5 . TGTGCCAGCAGTTACGGGGCCGGGGACCAAGAGACCCAGTACTTC CASSYGAGDQETQYF
many TRBJ1-2 TRBV4-3 . TGCGCCAGCAGCCAAGAGTGGCAGAACTCGGGCCTCTATGGCTACACCTTC CASSQEWQNSGLYGYTF